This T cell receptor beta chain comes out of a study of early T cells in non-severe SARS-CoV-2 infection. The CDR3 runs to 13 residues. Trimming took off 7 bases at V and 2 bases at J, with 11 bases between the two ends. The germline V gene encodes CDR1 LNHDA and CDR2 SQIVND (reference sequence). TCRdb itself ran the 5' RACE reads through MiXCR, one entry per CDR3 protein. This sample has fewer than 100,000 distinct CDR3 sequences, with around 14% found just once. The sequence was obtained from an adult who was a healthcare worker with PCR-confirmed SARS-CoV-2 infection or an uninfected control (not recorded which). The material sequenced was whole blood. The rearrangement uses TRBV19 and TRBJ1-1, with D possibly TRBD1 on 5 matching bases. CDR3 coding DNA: TGTGCCAGTATTGCAGGGATTAACACTGAAGCTTTCTTT. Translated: CASIAGINTEAFF.